Included here is one T cell receptor (beta chain) sequence, with context. No patient escaped relapse after autologous stem cell transplantation, and brentuximab vedotin exposure varied. TCRdb keeps only in-frame clones here, not all; method: immunoSEQ multiplex PCR. The table shows some 60,000 clones, with 75% to 90% occurring only once. The data are from a study of PD-1 blockade in classical Hodgkin lymphoma. This CDR3 has 16 amino acids. The V segment lost 3 bases and the J segment 9 bases; nucleotides outside the gene matches: 13. Germline V CDR1 and CDR2: MNHNS, SASEGT. The TCR comes from a human donor with classical Hodgkin lymphoma. Specimen: peripheral blood mononuclear cells (PBMCs), collected at baseline. V gene TRBV6-1 combines with J gene TRBJ2-7; TRBD1 agrees at 11 bases. CDR3: CASSDPGQGALGGQYF. Here the CDR3 DNA reads TGTGCCAGCAGTGACCCCGGACAGGGGGCTCTAGGAGGGCAGTACTTC.